Listed below are T cell receptor beta chains from one sample, sequenced in a study of blood T cell repertoires in COVID-19. The method was immunoSEQ multiplex PCR; TCRdb's version includes in-frame clones alone and lacks a portion of them. Seen here are 280,000 or so clones, 83% observed once, and the top ten hold more than 8%. Sequencing was performed on peripheral blood. The source of these receptors is a woman aged 50 to 60 who had recovered from COVID-19. Both conserved end residues are trimmed from each CDR3. Fields, in order: CDR3 protein, D gene, V gene. A D gene is named only where the DNA matches it firmly.

ATSDTGASSTDTQY TRBD1 TRBV24-1
ASSYSGSSTYEQY TRBD2 TRBV6-2/TRBV6-3
ASSPSIWGGKAYTDTQY - TRBV11-2
ASSLPGSGGSYEQY TRBD2 TRBV5-1
SLLADTGELF TRBD2 TRBV29-1
ASSEHSTGELF - TRBV2
ASSDRGSDGYT TRBD1 TRBV28
ASMAAVRGSPLH - TRBV19
ASSTRGSFAETQY - TRBV7-2
ASSLPPN - TRBV7-2